This paragraph covers one T cell receptor (beta chain) sequence. V lost 5 bases and J 2 bases, leaving 11 bases between the germline ends. The V gene's germline CDR1 is SGHAT and CDR2 FQNNGV. The CDR3 has 14 amino acids. TCRdb keeps only in-frame clones here, not all; method: immunoSEQ multiplex PCR. This sample has about 99,000 clones; almost 90% occur once, and the top ten carry 2.1%. Followed over time, Seattle patients had been enrolled while infection was active. These data are taken from a study of blood T cell repertoires in COVID-19. The material sequenced was peripheral blood. The chain combines TRBV11-2 with TRBJ2-3; maybe TRBD1 (6 bases). The TCR originated in a man aged 45-65 years with COVID-19, enrolled during active disease. CDR3 residues: CASSPRGDTDTQYF. CDR3 DNA: TGTGCCAGCAGCCCCAGGGGCGACACAGATACGCAGTATTTT.